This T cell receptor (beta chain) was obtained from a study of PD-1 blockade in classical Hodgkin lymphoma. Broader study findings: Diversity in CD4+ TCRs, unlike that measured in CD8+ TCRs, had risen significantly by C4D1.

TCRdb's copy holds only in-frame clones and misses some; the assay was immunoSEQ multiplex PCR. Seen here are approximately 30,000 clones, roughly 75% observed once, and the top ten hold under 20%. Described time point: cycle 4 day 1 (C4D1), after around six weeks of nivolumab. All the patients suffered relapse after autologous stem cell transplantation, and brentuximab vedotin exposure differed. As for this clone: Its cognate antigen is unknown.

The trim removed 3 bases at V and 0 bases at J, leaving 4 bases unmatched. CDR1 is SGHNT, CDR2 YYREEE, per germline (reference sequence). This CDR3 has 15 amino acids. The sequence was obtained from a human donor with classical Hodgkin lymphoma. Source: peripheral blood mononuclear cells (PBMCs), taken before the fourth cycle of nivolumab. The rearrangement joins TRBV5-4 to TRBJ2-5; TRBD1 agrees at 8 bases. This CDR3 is CASSSRDRYQETQYF. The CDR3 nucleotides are TGTGCCAGCAGCTCCCGGGACAGGTACCAAGAGACCCAGTACTTC.